The sequence of this T cell receptor (beta chain) was determined in a study of T cell repertoires in cytomegalovirus infection. Study-level background: A matching HLA type, together with CMV infection, was signaled by public TCR beta signatures.

Each CDR3 protein gets one entry after TCRdb re-called the reads with MiXCR. The table shows about 150,000 distinct CDR3 sequences, with 20% to 30% occurring only once. General study results and limits: Based on cumulative public TCR beta family frequency, carriers of CMV plus the relevant HLA were identified. The study found HLA-C-restricted CMV-specific TCR beta clonotypes dominating the ex vivo response.

To note about this clonotype: Antigen specificity is unknown.

This CDR3 contains 13 residues. Germline-derived CDR1 and CDR2 are MDHEN and SYDVKM. V was trimmed by 5 bases and J by 4 bases, leaving 9 bases between them. V is TRBV28 and J is TRBJ2-1; tentative D call: TRBD2 (5 bases). The material sequenced was PBMCs. This TCR derives from a human donor in good health (CMV status not recorded). Some clones in this sample may be carry-over from other donors' samples. In DNA, the CDR3 is TGTGCCAGCAGTCCGAGGGCATACAATGAGCAGTTCTTC. Its translation: CASSPRAYNEQFF.